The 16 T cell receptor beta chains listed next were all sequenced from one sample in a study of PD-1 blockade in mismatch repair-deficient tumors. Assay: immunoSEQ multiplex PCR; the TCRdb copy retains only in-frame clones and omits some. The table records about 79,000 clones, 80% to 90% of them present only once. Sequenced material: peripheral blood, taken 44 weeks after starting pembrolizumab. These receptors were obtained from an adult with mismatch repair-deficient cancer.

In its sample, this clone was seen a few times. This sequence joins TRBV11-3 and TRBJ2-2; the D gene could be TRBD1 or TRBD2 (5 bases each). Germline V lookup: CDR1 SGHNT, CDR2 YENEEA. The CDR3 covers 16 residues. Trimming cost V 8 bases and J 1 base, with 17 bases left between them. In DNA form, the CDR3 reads TGTGCCAGCGGGACGGCTACCATCCAGAACACCGGGGAGCTGTTTTTT. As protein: CASGTATIQNTGELFF.

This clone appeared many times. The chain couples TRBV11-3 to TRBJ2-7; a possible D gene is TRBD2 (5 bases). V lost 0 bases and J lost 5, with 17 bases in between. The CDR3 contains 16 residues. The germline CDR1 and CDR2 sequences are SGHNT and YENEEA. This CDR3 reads CASSLDGREGKDEQYF. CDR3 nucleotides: TGTGCCAGCAGCTTAGATGGTCGGGAAGGGAAGGACGAGCAGTACTTC.

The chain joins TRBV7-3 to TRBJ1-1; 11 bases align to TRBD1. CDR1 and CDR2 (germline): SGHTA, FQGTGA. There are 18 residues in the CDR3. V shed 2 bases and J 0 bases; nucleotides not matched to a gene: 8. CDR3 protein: CASSLVPGQGDMNTEAFF. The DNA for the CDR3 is TGTGCCAGCAGCTTAGTCCCGGGACAGGGGGATATGAACACTGAAGCTTTCTTT.

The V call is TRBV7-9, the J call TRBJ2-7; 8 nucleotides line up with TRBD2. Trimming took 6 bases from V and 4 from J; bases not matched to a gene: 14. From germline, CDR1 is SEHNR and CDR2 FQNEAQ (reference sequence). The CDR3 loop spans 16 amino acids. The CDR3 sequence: CASRRLATQQGYEQYF. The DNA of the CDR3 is TGTGCCAGCAGGCGACTAGCGACCCAGCAGGGGTACGAGCAGTACTTC.

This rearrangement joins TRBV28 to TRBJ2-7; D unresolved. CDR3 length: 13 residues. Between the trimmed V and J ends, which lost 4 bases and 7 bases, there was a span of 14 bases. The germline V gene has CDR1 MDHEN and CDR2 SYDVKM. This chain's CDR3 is CASSYASFGEQYF. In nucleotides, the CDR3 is TGTGCCAGCAGTTACGCATCCTTCGGGGAGCAGTACTTC.

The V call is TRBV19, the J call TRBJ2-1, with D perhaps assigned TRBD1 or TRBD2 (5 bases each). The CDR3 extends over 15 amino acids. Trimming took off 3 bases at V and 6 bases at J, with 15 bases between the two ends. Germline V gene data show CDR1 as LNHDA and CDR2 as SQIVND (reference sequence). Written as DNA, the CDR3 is TGTGCCAGTAGTATCATGGGGGATAGCACCAATGAGCAGTTCTTC. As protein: CASSIMGDSTNEQFF.

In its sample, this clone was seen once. The CDR3, as DNA: TGTGCCAGCAGCTTAGCCCGACAGGGTGTCGCCGGGGAGCTGTTTTTT. Encoded protein: CASSLARQGVAGELFF. The J gene is TRBJ2-2, the V gene TRBV11-2; 7 bases line up with TRBD1. V shed 1 base, J shed 6 bases, and the junction held 8 bases outside the gene matches. The CDR3 covers 16 residues. Per germline, CDR1 SGHAT and CDR2 FQNNGV.

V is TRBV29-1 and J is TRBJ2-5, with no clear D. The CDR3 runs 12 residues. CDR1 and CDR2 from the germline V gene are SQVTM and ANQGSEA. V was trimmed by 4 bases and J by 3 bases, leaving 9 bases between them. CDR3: CSVVYSEETQYF. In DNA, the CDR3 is TGCAGCGTTGTGTACAGTGAAGAGACCCAGTACTTC.

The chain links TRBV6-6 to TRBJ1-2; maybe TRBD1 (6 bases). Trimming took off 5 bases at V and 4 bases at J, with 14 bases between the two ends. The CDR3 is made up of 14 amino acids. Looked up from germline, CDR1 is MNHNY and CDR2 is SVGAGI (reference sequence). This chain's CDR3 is CASSGTGFSYGYTF. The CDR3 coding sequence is TGTGCCAGCAGTGGTACAGGGTTTAGCTATGGCTACACCTTC.

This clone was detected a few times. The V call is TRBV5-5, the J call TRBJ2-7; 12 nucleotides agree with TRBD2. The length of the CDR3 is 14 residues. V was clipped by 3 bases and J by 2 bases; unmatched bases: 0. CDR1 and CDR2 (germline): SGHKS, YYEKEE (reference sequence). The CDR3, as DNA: TGTGCCAGCAGCTGGACTAGCGGGACCTACGAGCAGTACTTC. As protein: CASSWTSGTYEQYF.

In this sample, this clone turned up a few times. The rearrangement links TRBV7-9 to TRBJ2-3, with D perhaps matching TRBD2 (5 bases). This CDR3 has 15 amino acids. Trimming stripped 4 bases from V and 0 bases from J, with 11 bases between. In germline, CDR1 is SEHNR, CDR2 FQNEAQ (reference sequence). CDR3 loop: CASSSSGSSTDTQYF. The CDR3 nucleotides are TGTGCCAGCAGCTCCTCGGGGTCTAGCACAGATACGCAGTATTTT.

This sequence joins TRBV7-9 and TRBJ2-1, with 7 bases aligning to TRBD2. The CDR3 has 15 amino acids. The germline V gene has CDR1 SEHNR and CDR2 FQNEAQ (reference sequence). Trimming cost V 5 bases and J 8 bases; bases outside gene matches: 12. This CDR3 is CASSTRAGGSDEQFF. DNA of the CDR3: TGTGCCAGCAGCACTCGGGCCGGGGGGAGTGATGAGCAGTTCTTC.

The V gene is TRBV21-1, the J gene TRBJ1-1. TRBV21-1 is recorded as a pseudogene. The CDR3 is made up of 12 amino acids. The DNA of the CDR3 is TGTGCCAGCAGCAAAGACCAGAGTCAAGCTTTCTTT. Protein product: CASSKDQSQAFF.

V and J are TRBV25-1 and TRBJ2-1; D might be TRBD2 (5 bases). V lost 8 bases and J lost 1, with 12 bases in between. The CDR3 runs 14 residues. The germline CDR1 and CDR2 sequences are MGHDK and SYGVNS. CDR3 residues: CASSDTGSYNEQFF. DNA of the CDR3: TGTGCCAGCTCAGATACGGGGTCCTACAATGAGCAGTTCTTC.

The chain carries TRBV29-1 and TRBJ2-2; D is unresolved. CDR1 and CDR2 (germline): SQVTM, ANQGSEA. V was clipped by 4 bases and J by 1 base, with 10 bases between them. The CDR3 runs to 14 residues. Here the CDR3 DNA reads TGCAGCGTTGTCGATGGGGTGAACACCGGGGAGCTGTTTTTT. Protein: CSVVDGVNTGELFF.

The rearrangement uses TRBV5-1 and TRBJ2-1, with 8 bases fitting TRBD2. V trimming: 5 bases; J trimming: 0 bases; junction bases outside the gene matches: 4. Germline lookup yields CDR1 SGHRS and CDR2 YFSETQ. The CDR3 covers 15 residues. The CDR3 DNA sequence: TGCGCCAGCAGACTAGCGGAAGGCTCCTACAATGAGCAGTTCTTC. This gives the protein CASRLAEGSYNEQFF.